One sample yielded the 5 T cell receptor beta chains listed below, sequenced in a study of beta chain features in type 1 diabetes. Which antigens these TCRs recognize remains unknown. Sequencing targeted expressed TCRB transcripts, as all isolated RNA had been reverse transcribed. The method was immunoSEQ multiplex PCR; TCRdb's version includes in-frame clones alone and lacks a portion of them. In the table there are about 70,000 clones, about 50% of which are singletons. Findings and limits, study-wide: Among patients with Type 1 diabetes, TCRB CDR3s were moderately but significantly shorter in every one of the four CD4+ subsets.

The material sequenced was central memory CD4+ T cells from blood. All receptors come from a man aged 25-45 years with type 1 diabetes.

This clone was picked up a small number of times. The chain links TRBV7-2 to TRBJ1-2; D remains unclear. Trimming took off 2 bases at V and 4 bases at J, with 8 bases between the two ends. CDR3 length: 13 residues. Germline V gene sequence: CDR1 SGHTA, CDR2 FQGNSA. DNA of the CDR3: TGTGCCAGCAGCTTACAGGATAGCTATGGCTACACCTTC. Its protein is CASSLQDSYGYTF. Using reference TRBV7-2 and TRBJ1-2 for the parts outside the CDR3, the full variable domain is GAGVSQSPSNKVTEKGKDVELRCDPISGHTALYWYRQSLGQGLEFLIYFQGNSAPDKSGLPSDRFSAERTGGSVSTLTIQRTQQEDSAVYLCASSLQDSYGYTFGSGTRLTVV.

The chain combines TRBV30 with TRBJ2-7; weak D call: TRBD1 (6 bases). V lost 4 bases and J 7 bases, leaving 20 bases between the germline ends. This CDR3 region has 14 residues. Germline-derived CDR1 and CDR2 are GTSNPN and SVGIG (reference sequence). The CDR3 DNA follows: TGTGCCTGGACCTATTTTCAGGGGTTTGGGGAGCAGTACTTC. It specifies CAWTYFQGFGEQYF.

The V call is TRBV6-6, the J call TRBJ2-7; TRBD1 agrees at 8 bases. The CDR3 has 13 residues. Germline CDR1 MNHNY, CDR2 SVGAGI (reference sequence). J lost 6 bases, V lost 5 bases, and 6 bases had no gene match. The CDR3 loop is CASSPSGGGEQYF. The DNA for the CDR3 is TGTGCCAGCAGTCCCTCAGGGGGCGGCGAGCAGTACTTC.

The genes are TRBV6-1 and TRBJ2-1, with TRBD2 matching 7 bases. The length of the CDR3 is 14 residues. The V gene end was trimmed by 6 bases and the J gene end by 8 bases; junction bases not matched to a gene: 10. CDR1 is MNHNS, CDR2 SASEGT, per germline. The CDR3 here is CASSLLMGGDEQFF. The DNA for the CDR3 is TGTGCCAGCAGCCTCCTTATGGGGGGGGATGAGCAGTTCTTC.

The rearrangement links TRBV2 to TRBJ2-3; D remains ambiguous. Germline CDR1 is SNHLY and CDR2 is FYNNEI. The V gene lost 7 bases and the J gene lost 3 bases, with 8 bases spanning the gap. The CDR3 covers 12 residues. The CDR3: CASTPNTDTQYF. The CDR3, as DNA: TGTGCCAGCACCCCCAATACAGATACGCAGTATTTT.